This T cell receptor beta chain was obtained from a study of metastatic and nonmetastatic thyroid tumors. Overall study: Both malignant and benign thyroid patients supplied peripheral blood and tumor or nodule tissue samples, across which the repertoires of these patients were then compared.

All patients were untreated before thyroid surgery. As for this clone: Its antigen is still unknown. One end of the junction does not line up with germline, which may come from a read error.

Notes on the study in general: Malignant thyroid tumors reportedly exceeded benign nodules significantly in TCR beta diversity, with the difference appearing in blood and tumor.

Under the authors' procedure: Researchers built a distant-metastasis classifier for papillary thyroid cancer that drew on CDR3 differences across clinicopathological groups. TCRdb used MiXCR to call clones anew from the PCR reads. The V and J calls were determined by TCRdb, not by the authors. The top ten clones hold over 25% of a sample with 23,000 or so clones, approximately 22% of them seen once. Germline V gives CDR1 MNHEY, CDR2 SVGAGI. The CDR3 consists of 17 residues. This TCR was sampled from a male donor with papillary thyroid cancer or a benign thyroid nodule (not recorded which). Some clones in this sample may be carry-over from other donors' samples. Input material: blood. This chain joins TRBV6-5 and TRBJ1-6, with a weak D call TRBD1 (5 bases). The CDR3 loop is CASSYSPTVCRNSPFHF. The CDR3 DNA follows: TGTGCCAGCAGTTACTCTCCGACAGTGTGCCGAAATTCACCCTTCCACTTT.